Here is one T cell receptor beta chain with its context. As yet, its antigen is unknown. A read error may produce the germline difference seen at one junction end. The second PCR ran 7 to 11 cycles with a sample-barcoded 5' primer and J-beta primers. Every single cDNA molecule received a tag from a template-switch adaptor with 12 random nucleotides. In TCRdb, the 5' RACE reads were re-called with MiXCR into one record per CDR3 protein. The data hold around 1.5 million distinct CDR3 sequences, with about 35% observed a single time. This CDR3 spans 18 amino acids. Looked up from germline, CDR1 is MNHNS and CDR2 is SASEGT. Extractions gave at least 5.5 micrograms of total RNA per sample. The data were obtained in a study of blood T cells in healthy people across ages. Study conclusions and caveats: Naive T cell percentage strongly correlated with TCR beta diversity.

J is TRBJ2-3 and V is TRBV6-1, with 12 nucleotides matching TRBD1. Sequencing used blood. The clonotype comes from a woman in her twenties or thirties in good health. The DNA of the CDR3 is TGTGCCAACAGTGAAACCGGGACAGGGGGCTACTGGCCAGATACGCAGTATTTT. It yields the protein CANSETGTGGYWPDTQYF.